This record covers a single T cell receptor beta chain. 13 Jbeta primers and 60 Vbeta primers were used for the PCR. Assay used: immunoSEQ multiplex PCR; TCRdb lists only in-frame clones, some missing. This sample has under 200,000 clones, with 82% found just once. The data were obtained in a study of cytomegalovirus exposure and HLA in healthy donors. Study in general: Caucasian-associated ancestry cluster membership applied to less than 85% of 398 genotyped donors.

The clonotype comes from a male donor in good health and CMV-seronegative. Sequencing was carried out using PBMCs.

CDR3: CSVDGQGKNIQYF. DNA of the CDR3: TGCAGCGTGGATGGACAGGGGAAAAACATTCAGTACTTC. The rearrangement uses TRBV29-1 and TRBJ2-4; the match to TRBD1 covers 9 bases. The CDR3 has 13 residues. Germline V gene data show CDR1 as SQVTM and CDR2 as ANQGSEA. V shed 6 bases and J 4 bases; nucleotides not matched to a gene: 4.